Listed here are 3 T cell receptor beta chains from one sample, sequenced in a study of CD8+ T cells in alopecia areata. Sequencing used cDNA as its template, made by extracting RNA and reverse transcribing it. Clones were sequenced by immunoSEQ multiplex PCR, and TCRdb holds only the in-frame ones, with some missing. This repertoire shows roughly 60,000 clones, about 40% found once; its top ten account for roughly 47%. The sequencing input was NKG2D-low CD8+ T cells sorted from blood. Receptors were obtained from a human donor with alopecia areata.

The J gene is TRBJ2-3, the V gene TRBV9; no clear D gene. Trimming shortened V by 0 bases and J by 6 bases, and 11 bases separated the two germline ends. Germline V gene data show CDR1 as SGDLS and CDR2 as YYNGEE. This CDR3 has 14 amino acids. CDR3 residues: CASSVVGLSDTQYF. The CDR3 DNA sequence: TGTGCCAGCAGCGTAGTCGGCTTATCGGATACGCAGTATTTT.

This chain links TRBV7-9 with TRBJ1-6, with D unresolved. The V end was cut by 2 bases, the J end by 7 bases, with 0 bases between. Germline loops: CDR1 SEHNR, CDR2 FQNEAQ (reference sequence). The CDR3 runs 11 residues. The CDR3 reads CASSLNSPLHF. DNA of the CDR3: TGTGCCAGCAGCTTAAATTCACCCCTCCACTTT.

In this sample, this clone turned up many times. The V call is TRBV4-3, the J call TRBJ2-6; D gene uncertain. Germline values: CDR1 LGHNA, CDR2 YSLEER. V was pared by 1 base and J by 0 bases, with 7 bases between. The CDR3 extends over 16 amino acids. CDR3 region: CASSQGESSGANVLTF. CDR3 sequence (DNA): TGCGCCAGCAGCCAAGGGGAAAGCTCTGGGGCCAACGTCCTGACTTTC.